Following are 11 T cell receptor beta chains from one sample sequenced in a study of blood T cell repertoires in COVID-19 (dated by TCRdb to the early 2020s). The library was made by the immunoSEQ multiplex PCR assay. The clones in this table, taken by TCRdb from immuneACCESS, are in-frame only. Not every clone is retained; where verified, under half of the shortfall comes from an unresolved V gene, and the cause of the rest is unknown. The sample yields roughly 180,000 clones; approximately 85% were counted once. The top ten clones comprise 8.2% of the sample. The sequencing sample was made of peripheral blood. The receptors come from a woman in her sixties with acute or convalescent COVID-19.

The chain uses TRBV5-4 and TRBJ2-1, with 7 positions matching TRBD2. The CDR3 loop spans 15 amino acids. V shed 0 bases and J 3 bases; nucleotides not matched to a gene: 3. CDR1 SGHNT and CDR2 YYREEE come from the germline V gene (reference sequence). The CDR3 DNA sequence: TGTGCCAGCAGCTTGGGCGCTAGCGGCTACAATGAGCAGTTCTTC. Protein: CASSLGASGYNEQFF.

This clone appeared a few times. The J gene is TRBJ1-6, the V gene TRBV10-3, with 10 bases fitting TRBD1. The CDR3 spans 17 residues. Unmatched junction bases numbered 9, after V lost 2 bases and J lost 8 bases. Germline CDR1 is ENHRY and CDR2 is SYGVKD. DNA of the CDR3: TGTGCCATCAGTGAGCCTAAGGGGACAGGGGAATATTCACCCCTCCACTTT. Protein: CAISEPKGTGEYSPLHF.

This clone was seen only once. This chain links TRBV3-1 (or the pseudogene TRBV3-2) with TRBJ2-2, with TRBD1 matching over 7 bases. With 2 bases clipped from V and 0 bases from J, the junction kept 3 bases outside the gene matches. The CDR3 spans 16 residues. Germline CDR1 reads LGHDT; CDR2 reads YNNKEL (reference sequence). CDR3 loop: CASSQRTGANTGELFF. CDR3 DNA sequence: TGTGCCAGCAGCCAACGGACAGGCGCGAACACCGGGGAGCTGTTTTTT.

The rearrangement links TRBV10-1 to TRBJ2-2; D may be TRBD1 (5 bases). V was shortened by 4 bases and J by 2 bases, with 8 bases between the two germline ends. Per germline, CDR1 WNHNN and CDR2 SYGVQD (reference sequence). This CDR3 contains 14 residues. The CDR3 DNA reads TGCGCCAGCAGTGGGGGCCTTAACACCGGGGAGCTGTTTTTT. It specifies CASSGGLNTGELFF.

In its sample, this clone was seen once. The chain uses TRBV3-1 (or the pseudogene TRBV3-2) and TRBJ2-1; TRBD2 matches at 10 bases. This CDR3 spans 15 amino acids. The V segment lost 4 bases and the J segment 9 bases; nucleotides outside the gene matches: 9. The V gene's germline CDR1 is LGHDT and CDR2 YNNKEL (reference sequence). CDR3 bases: TGTGCCAGCAGCCTGAGGCTAGCGGGGGCGGGTGAGCAGTTCTTC. It translates to CASSLRLAGAGEQFF.

J is TRBJ2-7 and V is TRBV27; 11 bases agree with TRBD2. V lost 5 bases to trimming and J lost 4 bases; unmatched junction nucleotides: 13. CDR3 size: 17 residues. The germline V gene has CDR1 MNHEY and CDR2 SMNVEV (reference sequence). CDR3 region: CASSPLPGLAGRYEQYF. The CDR3 DNA reads TGTGCCAGCAGTCCGTTGCCCGGACTAGCGGGCCGATACGAGCAGTACTTC.

This clone has only one observation. The J gene is TRBJ1-3, the V gene TRBV27; D uncertain. Trimming removed 6 bases at V and 0 bases at J, with 12 bases between. This CDR3 is 15 amino acids long. In germline, CDR1 is MNHEY, CDR2 SMNVEV (reference sequence). CDR3 bases: TGTGCCAGCAGCCTGACTCCGAGCTCTGGAAACACCATATATTTT. Translation: CASSLTPSSGNTIYF.

V is TRBV2 and J is TRBJ1-4; 7 nucleotides align to TRBD1. This CDR3 is built from 14 residues. Trimming removed 6 bases from V and 8 bases from J; junction bases left unmatched: 9. Germline V gene sequence: CDR1 SNHLY, CDR2 FYNNEI. The CDR3 DNA sequence: TGTGCCAGCAGGGGAAGGGACAGTGGGGAAAAACTGTTTTTT. This encodes CASRGRDSGEKLFF.

The chain uses TRBV6-5 and TRBJ1-2, with 10 nucleotides matching TRBD1. The CDR3 is made up of 13 amino acids. Germline loops: CDR1 MNHEY, CDR2 SVGAGI. V was clipped by 6 bases and J by 6 bases; unmatched bases: 4. The CDR3 DNA is TGTGCCAGCAGCTTGACAGGGGGCAATGGCTACACCTTC. Protein: CASSLTGGNGYTF.

The rearrangement links TRBV6-5 to TRBJ2-2; D is unclear. CDR1 MNHEY and CDR2 SVGAGI come from the germline V gene. There are 14 residues in the CDR3. V was clipped by 1 base and J by 1 base, with 4 bases between them. The CDR3 is CASSYLQNTGELFF. CDR3 sequence (DNA): TGTGCCAGCAGTTACTTACAGAACACCGGGGAGCTGTTTTTT.

The gene calls are TRBV7-6 and TRBJ2-1; 8 bases map to TRBD2. V trimming: 5 bases; J trimming: 0 bases; junction bases outside the gene matches: 12. This CDR3 comprises 18 residues. CDR1 and CDR2 from the germline V gene are SGHVS and FNYEAQ. CDR3 sequence (DNA): TGTGCCAGCAGCCCCGCTGGCGTAGCGGGAAGCTCCTACAATGAGCAGTTCTTC. It is translated as CASSPAGVAGSSYNEQFF.